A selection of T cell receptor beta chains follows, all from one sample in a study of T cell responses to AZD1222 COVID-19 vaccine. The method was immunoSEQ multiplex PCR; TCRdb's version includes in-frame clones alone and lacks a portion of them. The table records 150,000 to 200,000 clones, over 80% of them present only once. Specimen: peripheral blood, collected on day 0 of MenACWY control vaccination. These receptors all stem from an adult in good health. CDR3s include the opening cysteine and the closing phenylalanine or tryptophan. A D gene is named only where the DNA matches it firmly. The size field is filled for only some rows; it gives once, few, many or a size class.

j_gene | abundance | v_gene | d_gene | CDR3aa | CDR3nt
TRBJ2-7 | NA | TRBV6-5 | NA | CASSYFIRASTYEQYF | TGTGCCAGCAGTTACTTTATCCGGGCCAGCACCTACGAGCAGTACTTC
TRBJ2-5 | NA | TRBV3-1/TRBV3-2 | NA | CASSQDLGGGGRETQYF | TGTGCCAGCAGCCAAGATTTGGGGGGGGGCGGGCGGGAGACCCAGTACTTC
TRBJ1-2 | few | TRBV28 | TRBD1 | CASSRGSAGGLGYTF | TGTGCCAGCAGCCGGGGCTCGGCAGGGGGATTGGGCTACACCTTC
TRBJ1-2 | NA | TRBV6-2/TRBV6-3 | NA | CASSLGGIVGYTF | TGTGCCAGCAGCTTAGGCGGTATAGTTGGCTACACCTTC
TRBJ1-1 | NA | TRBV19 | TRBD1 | CASSITGVMYTEAFF | TGTGCCAGTAGTATTACAGGGGTGATGTACACTGAAGCTTTCTTT
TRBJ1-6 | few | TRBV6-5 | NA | CASRSSSYNSPLHF | TGTGCCAGCAGATCGAGCTCCTATAATTCACCCCTCCACTTT
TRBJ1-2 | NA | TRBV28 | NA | CASSTGSGGYTF | TGTGCCAGCAGTACGGGGTCTGGTGGCTACACCTTC
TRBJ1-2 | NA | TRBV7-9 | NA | CASSLEGTGGSHYGYTF | TGTGCCAGCAGCTTAGAGGGTACGGGGGGCTCACACTATGGCTACACCTTC
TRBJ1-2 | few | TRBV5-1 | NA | CASSLAVGDYGYTF | TGCGCCAGCAGCTTGGCCGTGGGGGACTATGGCTACACCTTC
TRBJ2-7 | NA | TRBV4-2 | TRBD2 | CASSYQTSGAPYEQYF | TGTGCCAGCAGCTACCAAACCAGCGGGGCTCCCTACGAGCAGTACTTC
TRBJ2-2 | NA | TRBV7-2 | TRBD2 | CASSLLGGSSTGELFF | TGTGCCAGCAGTCTACTTGGCGGGAGCAGTACCGGGGAGCTGTTTTTT
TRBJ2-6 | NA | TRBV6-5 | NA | CASRLGSSGANVLTF | TGTGCCAGCAGGCTCGGGAGCTCTGGGGCCAACGTCCTGACTTTC
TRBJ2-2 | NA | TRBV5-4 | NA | CASSFGGQNTGELFF | TGTGCCAGCAGCTTCGGGGGTCAGAACACCGGGGAGCTGTTTTTT
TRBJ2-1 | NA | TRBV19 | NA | CASSLKRNEQFF | TGTGCCAGTAGTCTTAAGCGAAATGAGCAGTTCTTC
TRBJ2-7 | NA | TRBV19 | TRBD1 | CASSPAGQGADEQYF | TGTGCCAGTAGTCCGGCGGGACAGGGGGCGGATGAGCAGTACTTC
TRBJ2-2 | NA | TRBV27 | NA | CASSLSGTGELFF | TGTGCCAGCAGTTTATCTGGCACCGGGGAGCTGTTTTTT
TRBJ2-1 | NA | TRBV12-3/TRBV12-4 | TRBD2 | CASTGGAPEQFF | TGTGCCAGCACCGGGGGGGCACCTGAGCAGTTCTTC
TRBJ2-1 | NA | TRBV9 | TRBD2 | CASSPPRDGRAFDGEQFF | TGTGCCAGCAGCCCCCCCCGGGACGGGAGGGCCTTTGACGGTGAGCAGTTCTTC
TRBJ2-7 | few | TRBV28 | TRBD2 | CASSPGTSGYEQYF | TGTGCCAGCAGTCCCGGGACTAGCGGGTACGAGCAGTACTTC
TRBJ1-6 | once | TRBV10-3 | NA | CAISESSGGAGNSPLHF | TGTGCCATCAGTGAGAGCTCGGGGGGCGCCGGTAATTCACCCCTCCACTTT
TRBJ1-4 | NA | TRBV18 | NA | CASSPDREKLFF | TGTGCCAGCTCACCAGACAGGGAAAAACTGTTTTTT
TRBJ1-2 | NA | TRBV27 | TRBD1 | CASRPEDRVGYGYTF | TGTGCCAGCAGGCCCGAGGACAGGGTTGGGTATGGCTACACCTTC
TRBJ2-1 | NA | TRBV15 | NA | CATSMGLFRVEQFF | TGTGCCACCAGCATGGGACTCTTCCGGGTAGAGCAGTTCTTC
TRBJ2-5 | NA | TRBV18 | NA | CASSPETYGETQYF | TGTGCCAGCTCACCAGAGACCTATGGGGAGACCCAGTACTTC
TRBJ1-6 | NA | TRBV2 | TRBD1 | CASRKTRDRNSPLHF | TGTGCCAGCAGGAAGACGAGGGACAGGAATTCACCCCTCCACTTT
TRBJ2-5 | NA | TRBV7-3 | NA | CASSSPGLRGSLQETQYF | TGTGCCAGCAGCTCCCCCGGTCTGAGAGGGTCCCTTCAAGAGACCCAGTACTTC
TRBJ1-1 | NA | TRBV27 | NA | CASPRDDTEAFF | TGTGCCAGCCCCAGGGATGACACTGAAGCTTTCTTT
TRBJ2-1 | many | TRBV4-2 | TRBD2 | CASSQSLAGGTDEQFF | TGTGCCAGCAGCCAGAGTTTAGCGGGCGGGACCGATGAGCAGTTCTTC
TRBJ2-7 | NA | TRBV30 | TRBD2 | CAWELAGGYEQYF | TGTGCCTGGGAACTAGCGGGAGGATACGAGCAGTACTTC
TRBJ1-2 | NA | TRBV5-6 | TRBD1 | CASWGGGVGYGYTF | TGTGCCAGTTGGGGAGGGGGCGTCGGTTATGGCTACACCTTC
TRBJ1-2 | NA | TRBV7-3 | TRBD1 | CASSRGQGAGGYTF | TGTGCCAGCAGCCGGGGACAGGGGGCGGGTGGCTACACCTTC
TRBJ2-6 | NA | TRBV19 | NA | CASSMSSGANVLTF | TGTGCCAGTAGTATGAGCTCTGGGGCCAACGTCCTGACTTTC
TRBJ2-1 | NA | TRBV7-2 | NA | CASSLGFAYNEQFF | TGTGCCAGCAGCCTGGGGTTTGCCTACAATGAGCAGTTCTTC
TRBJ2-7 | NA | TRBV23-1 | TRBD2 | CASSPGGFGLAEMGSYEQYF | TGCGCCAGCAGTCCGGGGGGGTTTGGACTAGCGGAAATGGGCTCCTACGAGCAGTACTTC
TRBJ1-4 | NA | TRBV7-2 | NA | CASSSGINEKLFF | TGTGCCAGCAGCTCAGGCATTAATGAAAAACTGTTTTTT
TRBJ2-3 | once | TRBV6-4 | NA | CASSDRGRVTDTQYF | TGTGCCAGCAGTGACCGGGGGCGAGTCACAGATACGCAGTATTTT
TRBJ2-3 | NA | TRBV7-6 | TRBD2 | CASSLAPLAGGTDTQYF | TGTGCCAGCAGCTTAGCGCCTCTAGCGGGGGGCACAGATACGCAGTATTTT
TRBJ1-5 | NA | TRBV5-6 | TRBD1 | CASSLQGRQPQHF | TGTGCCAGCAGCTTACAGGGGCGGCAGCCCCAGCATTTT
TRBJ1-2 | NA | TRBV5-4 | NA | CASSLGVLGGYGYTF | TGTGCCAGCAGCTTGGGAGTCTTAGGGGGCTATGGCTACACCTTC
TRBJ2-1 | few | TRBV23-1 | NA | CASSQSWDASSYNEQFF | TGCGCCAGCAGTCAATCGTGGGACGCGAGCTCCTACAATGAGCAGTTCTTC
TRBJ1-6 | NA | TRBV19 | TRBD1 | CASSSSFRTGEDSPLHF | TGTGCCAGTAGTTCGTCGTTTAGGACAGGGGAGGATTCACCCCTCCACTTT
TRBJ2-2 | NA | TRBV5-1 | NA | CASSLGQNTGELFF | TGCGCCAGCAGCTTGGGACAGAACACCGGGGAGCTGTTTTTT
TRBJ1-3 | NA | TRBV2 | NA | CASIGVQDSGNTIYF | TGTGCCAGCATTGGGGTCCAAGACTCTGGAAACACCATATATTTT
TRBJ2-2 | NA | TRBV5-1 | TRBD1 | CASSLDRGAGELFF | TGCGCCAGCAGCCTGGACAGGGGGGCCGGGGAGCTGTTTTTT
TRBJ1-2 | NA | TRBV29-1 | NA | CSVDTGGNYGYTF | TGCAGCGTTGATACAGGCGGGAACTATGGCTACACCTTC
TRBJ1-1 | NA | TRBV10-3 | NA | CAIRETVNTEAFF | TGTGCCATCAGGGAGACTGTTAACACTGAAGCTTTCTTT
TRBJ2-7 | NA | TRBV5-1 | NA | CASSLGFFEQYF | TGCGCCAGCAGCTTGGGATTCTTCGAGCAGTACTTC
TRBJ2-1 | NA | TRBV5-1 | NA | CASSLELANEQFF | TGCGCCAGCAGCTTGGAACTAGCTAATGAGCAGTTCTTC
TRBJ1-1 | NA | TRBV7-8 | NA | CASSKITGENTEAFF | TGTGCCAGCAGCAAAATAACAGGCGAAAACACTGAAGCTTTCTTT
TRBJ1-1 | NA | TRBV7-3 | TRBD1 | CASSTQTGMNTEAFF | TGTGCCAGCAGCACCCAGACAGGGATGAACACTGAAGCTTTCTTT
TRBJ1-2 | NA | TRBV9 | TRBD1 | CASSDRTGEDYGYTF | TGTGCCAGCAGCGACCGGACAGGGGAGGACTATGGCTACACCTTC
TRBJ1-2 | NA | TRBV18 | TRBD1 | CASSSSGTGGLSLYGYTF | TGTGCCAGCTCGTCGTCCGGGACAGGGGGTTTATCGTTGTATGGCTACACCTTC
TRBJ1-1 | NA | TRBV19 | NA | CASWGVDTEAFF | TGTGCCAGCTGGGGAGTGGACACTGAAGCTTTCTTT